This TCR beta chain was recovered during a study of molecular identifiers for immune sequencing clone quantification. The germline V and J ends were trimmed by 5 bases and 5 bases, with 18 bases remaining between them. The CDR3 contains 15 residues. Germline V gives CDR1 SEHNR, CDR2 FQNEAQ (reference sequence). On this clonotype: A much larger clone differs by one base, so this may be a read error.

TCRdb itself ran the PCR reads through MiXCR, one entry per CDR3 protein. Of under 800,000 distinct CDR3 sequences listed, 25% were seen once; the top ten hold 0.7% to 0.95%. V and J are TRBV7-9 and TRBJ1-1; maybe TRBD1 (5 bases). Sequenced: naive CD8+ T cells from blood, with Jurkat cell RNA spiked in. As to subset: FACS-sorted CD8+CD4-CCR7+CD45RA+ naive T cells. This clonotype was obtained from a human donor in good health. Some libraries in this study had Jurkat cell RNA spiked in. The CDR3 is CASSPGAGGGTEAFF. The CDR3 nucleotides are TGTGCCAGCAGCCCGGGCGCGGGGGGAGGTACTGAAGCTTTCTTT.